This TCR beta chain stems from a study of CD8+ T cells in alopecia areata. RNA was extracted and reverse transcribed into cDNA as the sequencing template. This table comes from immunoSEQ multiplex PCR, and its TCRdb copy is limited to in-frame clones, with some not included. This repertoire shows under 200,000 clones, 50% to 65% found once; its top ten account for 14%. This clone was found once. Per the germline V gene, CDR1 is SGDLS and CDR2 is YYNGEE. V was shortened by 4 bases and J by 0 bases, with 13 bases between the two germline ends. The CDR3 has 16 residues. Indicated treatment: oral pan-JAK inhibitor, 5-10 mg twice daily.

The rearrangement uses TRBV9 and TRBJ2-2; perhaps TRBD1 as D (6 bases). Sequencing used CD4+ T cells sorted from blood, obtained at week 24, from a patient treated with tofacitinib. This TCR came from a human donor with alopecia areata. The CDR3 DNA reads as TGTGCCAGCAGCTTACGGGACATTCCGAACACCGGGGAGCTGTTTTTT. Protein product: CASSLRDIPNTGELFF.